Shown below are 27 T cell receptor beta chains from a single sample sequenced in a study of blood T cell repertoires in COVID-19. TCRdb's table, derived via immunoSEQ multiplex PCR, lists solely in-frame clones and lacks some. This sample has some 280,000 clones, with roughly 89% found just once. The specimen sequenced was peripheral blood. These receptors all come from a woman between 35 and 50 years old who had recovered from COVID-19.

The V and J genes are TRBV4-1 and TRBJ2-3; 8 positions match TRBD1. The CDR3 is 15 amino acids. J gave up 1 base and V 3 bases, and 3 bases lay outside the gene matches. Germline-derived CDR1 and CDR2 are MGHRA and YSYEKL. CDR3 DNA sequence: TGCGCCAGCAGCCATCAGGGGGCTGGCACAGATACGCAGTATTTT. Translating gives CASSHQGAGTDTQYF.

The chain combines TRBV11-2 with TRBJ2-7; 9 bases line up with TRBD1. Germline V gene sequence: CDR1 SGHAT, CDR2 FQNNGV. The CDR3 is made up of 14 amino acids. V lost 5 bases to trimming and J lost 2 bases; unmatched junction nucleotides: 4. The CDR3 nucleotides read TGTGCCAGCAGCCGGGACAGGGTTACCTACGAGCAGTACTTC. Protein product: CASSRDRVTYEQYF.

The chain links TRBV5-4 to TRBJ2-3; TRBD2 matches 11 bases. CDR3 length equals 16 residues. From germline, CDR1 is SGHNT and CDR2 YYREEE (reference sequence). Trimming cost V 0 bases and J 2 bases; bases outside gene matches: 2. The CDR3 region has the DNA TGTGCCAGCAGCTTGGGACTAGCGGGATTCACAGATACGCAGTATTTT. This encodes CASSLGLAGFTDTQYF.

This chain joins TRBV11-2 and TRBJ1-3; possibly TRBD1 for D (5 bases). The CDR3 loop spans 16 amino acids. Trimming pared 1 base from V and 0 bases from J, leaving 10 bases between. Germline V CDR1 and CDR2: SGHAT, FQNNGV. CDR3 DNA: TGTGCCAGCAGCTTAGTGGAGGGGTTCTCTGGAAACACCATATATTTT. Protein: CASSLVEGFSGNTIYF.

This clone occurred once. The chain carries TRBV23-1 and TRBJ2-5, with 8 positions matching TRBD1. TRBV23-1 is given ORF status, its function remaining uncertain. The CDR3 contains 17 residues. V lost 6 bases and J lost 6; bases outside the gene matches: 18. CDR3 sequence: CASRRAAGRGHGKTQYF. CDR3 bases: TGCGCCAGCAGGAGGGCCGCGGGCAGGGGGCATGGGAAGACCCAGTACTTC.

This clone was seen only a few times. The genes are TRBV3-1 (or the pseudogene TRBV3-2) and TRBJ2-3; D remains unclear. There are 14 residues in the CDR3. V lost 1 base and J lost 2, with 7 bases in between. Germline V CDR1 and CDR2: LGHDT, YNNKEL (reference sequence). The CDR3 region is CASSQGPFTDTQYF. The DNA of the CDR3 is TGTGCCAGCAGCCAAGGTCCCTTCACAGATACGCAGTATTTT.

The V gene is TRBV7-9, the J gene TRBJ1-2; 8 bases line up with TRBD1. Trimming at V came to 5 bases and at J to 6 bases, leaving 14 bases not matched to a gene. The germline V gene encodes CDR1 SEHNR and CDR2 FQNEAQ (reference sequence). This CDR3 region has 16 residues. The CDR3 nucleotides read TGTGCCAGCAGCCGAAGGGTCTTTGACAGGGGCCATGGCTACACCTTC. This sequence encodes CASSRRVFDRGHGYTF. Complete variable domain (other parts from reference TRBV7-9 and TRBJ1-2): DTGVSQNPRHKITKRGQNVTFRCDPISEHNRLYWYRQTLGQGPEFLTYFQNEAQLEKSRLLSDRFSAERPKGSFSTLEIQRTEQGDSAMYLCASSRRVFDRGHGYTFGSGTRLTVV.

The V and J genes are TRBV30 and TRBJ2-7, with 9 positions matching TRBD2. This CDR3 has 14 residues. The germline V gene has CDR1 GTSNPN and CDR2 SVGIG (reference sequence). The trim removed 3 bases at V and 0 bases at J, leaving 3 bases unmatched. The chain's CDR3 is CAWRSGRSSYEQYF. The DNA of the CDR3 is TGTGCCTGGAGGAGCGGGAGGAGCTCCTACGAGCAGTACTTC.

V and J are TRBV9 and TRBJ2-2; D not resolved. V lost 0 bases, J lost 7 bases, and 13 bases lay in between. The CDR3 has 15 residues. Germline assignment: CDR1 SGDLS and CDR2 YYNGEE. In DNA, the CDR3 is TGTGCCAGCAGCGTAGTGGCTGCTTTTGGCGGGGAGCTGTTTTTT. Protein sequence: CASSVVAAFGGELFF.

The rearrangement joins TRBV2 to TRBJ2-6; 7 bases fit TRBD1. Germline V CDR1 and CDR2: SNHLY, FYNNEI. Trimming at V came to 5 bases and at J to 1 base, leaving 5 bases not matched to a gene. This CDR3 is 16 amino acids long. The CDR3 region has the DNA TGTGCCAGCAGTTGGACAGGAGGATCTGGGGCCAACGTCCTGACTTTC. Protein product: CASSWTGGSGANVLTF.

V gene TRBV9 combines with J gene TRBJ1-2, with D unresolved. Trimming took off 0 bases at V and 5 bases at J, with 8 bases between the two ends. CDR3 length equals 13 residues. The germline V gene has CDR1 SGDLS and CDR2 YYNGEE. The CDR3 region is CASSVDRGYGYTF. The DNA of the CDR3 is TGTGCCAGCAGCGTAGACCGGGGATATGGCTACACCTTC.

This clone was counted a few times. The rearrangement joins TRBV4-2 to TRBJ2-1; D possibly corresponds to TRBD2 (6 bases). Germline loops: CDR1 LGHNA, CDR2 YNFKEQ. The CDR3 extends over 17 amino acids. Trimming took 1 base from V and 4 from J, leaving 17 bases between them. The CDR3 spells CASSQGGGIGAYNEQFF. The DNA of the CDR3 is TGTGCCAGCAGCCAAGGGGGCGGGATTGGGGCATACAATGAGCAGTTCTTC.

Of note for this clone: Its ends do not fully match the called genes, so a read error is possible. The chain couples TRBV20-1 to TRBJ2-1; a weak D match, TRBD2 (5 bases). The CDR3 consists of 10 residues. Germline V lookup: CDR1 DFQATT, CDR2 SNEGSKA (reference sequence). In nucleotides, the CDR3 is TGCAGTGCCAGAGGGCCTGAGCAGTTCTTC. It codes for CSARGPEQFF.

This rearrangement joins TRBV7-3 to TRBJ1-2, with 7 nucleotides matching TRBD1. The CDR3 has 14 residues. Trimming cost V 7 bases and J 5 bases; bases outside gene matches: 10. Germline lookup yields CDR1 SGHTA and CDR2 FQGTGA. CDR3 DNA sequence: TGTGCCAGCACCGAGAACAGGGGCCAGTATGGCTACACCTTC. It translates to CASTENRGQYGYTF.

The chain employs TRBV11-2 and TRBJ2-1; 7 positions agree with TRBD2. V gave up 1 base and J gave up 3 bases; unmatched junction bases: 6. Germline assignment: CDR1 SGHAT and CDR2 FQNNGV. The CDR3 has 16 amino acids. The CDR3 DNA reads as TGTGCCAGCAGCTTAGGACTCCAGCGGGGCTACAATGAGCAGTTCTTC. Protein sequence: CASSLGLQRGYNEQFF. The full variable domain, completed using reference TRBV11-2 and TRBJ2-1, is EAGVAQSPRYKIIEKRQSVAFWCNPISGHATLYWYQQILGQGPKLLIQFQNNGVVDDSQLPKDRFSAERLKGVDSTLKIQPAKLEDSAVYLCASSLGLQRGYNEQFFGPGTRLTVL.

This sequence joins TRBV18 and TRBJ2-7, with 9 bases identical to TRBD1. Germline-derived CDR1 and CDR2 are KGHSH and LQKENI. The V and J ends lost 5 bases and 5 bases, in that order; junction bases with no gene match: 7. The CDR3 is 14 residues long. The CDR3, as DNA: TGTGCCAGCTCATCAGGACAGGGGATCCACGAGCAGTACTTC. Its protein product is CASSSGQGIHEQYF.

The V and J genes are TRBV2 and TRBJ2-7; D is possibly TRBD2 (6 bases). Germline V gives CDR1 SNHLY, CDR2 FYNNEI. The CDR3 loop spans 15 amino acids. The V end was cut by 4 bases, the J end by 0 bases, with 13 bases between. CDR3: CASSGLGLSSYEQYF. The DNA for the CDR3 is TGTGCCAGCAGTGGTTTGGGACTGAGCTCCTACGAGCAGTACTTC.

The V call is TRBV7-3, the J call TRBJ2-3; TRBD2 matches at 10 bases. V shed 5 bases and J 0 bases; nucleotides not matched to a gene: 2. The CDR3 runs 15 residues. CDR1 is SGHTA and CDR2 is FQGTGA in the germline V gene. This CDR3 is CASSPTSGSTDTQYF. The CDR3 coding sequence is TGTGCCAGCAGCCCGACTAGCGGGAGCACAGATACGCAGTATTTT.

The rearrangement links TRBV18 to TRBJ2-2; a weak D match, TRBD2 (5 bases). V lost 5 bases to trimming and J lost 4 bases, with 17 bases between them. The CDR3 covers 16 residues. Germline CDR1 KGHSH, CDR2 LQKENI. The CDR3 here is CASSNPGLESTGELFF. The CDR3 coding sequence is TGTGCCAGCTCAAACCCAGGACTCGAAAGCACCGGGGAGCTGTTTTTT.

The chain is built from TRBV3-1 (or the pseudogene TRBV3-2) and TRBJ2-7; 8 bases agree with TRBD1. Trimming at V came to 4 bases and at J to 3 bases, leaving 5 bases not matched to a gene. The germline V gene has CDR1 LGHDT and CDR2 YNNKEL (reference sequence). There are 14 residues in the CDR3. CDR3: CASSPRQGNYEQYF. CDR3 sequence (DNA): TGTGCCAGCAGCCCCAGACAGGGGAACTACGAGCAGTACTTC.

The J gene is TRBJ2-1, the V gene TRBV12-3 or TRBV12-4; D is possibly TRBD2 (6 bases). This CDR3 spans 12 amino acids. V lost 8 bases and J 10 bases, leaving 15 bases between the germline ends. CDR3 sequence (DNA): TGTGCCAGCCTATTCGCCGGGGGAGAGCAGTTCTTC. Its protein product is CASLFAGGEQFF.

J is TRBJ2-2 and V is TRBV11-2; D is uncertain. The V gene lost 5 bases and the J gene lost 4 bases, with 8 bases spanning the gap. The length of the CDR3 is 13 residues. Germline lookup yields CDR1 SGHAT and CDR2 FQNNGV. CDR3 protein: CASSQDFTGELFF. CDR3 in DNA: TGTGCCAGCAGCCAAGACTTCACCGGGGAGCTGTTTTTT.

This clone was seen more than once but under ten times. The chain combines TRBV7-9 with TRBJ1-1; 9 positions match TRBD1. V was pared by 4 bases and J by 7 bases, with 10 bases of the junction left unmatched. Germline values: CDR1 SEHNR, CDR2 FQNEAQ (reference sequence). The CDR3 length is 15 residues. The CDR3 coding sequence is TGTGCCAGCAGCTCGGGAAAACAGGGGGCTCGTGAAGCTTTCTTT. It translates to CASSSGKQGAREAFF.

The chain's CDR3 is CAGGAGGDRLYEQYF. Written as DNA, the CDR3 is TGTGCTGGAGGAGCGGGAGGAGACCGGCTCTACGAGCAGTACTTC. This sequence joins TRBV10-3 and TRBJ2-7, with TRBD2 matching 9 bases. Germline V gives CDR1 ENHRY, CDR2 SYGVKD. The CDR3 sequence is 15 residues long.

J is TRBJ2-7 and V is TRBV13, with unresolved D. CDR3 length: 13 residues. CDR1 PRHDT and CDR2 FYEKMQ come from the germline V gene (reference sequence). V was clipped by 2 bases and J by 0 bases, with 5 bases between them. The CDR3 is CASSLSSSYEQYF. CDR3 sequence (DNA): TGTGCCAGCAGCTTATCTTCCTCCTACGAGCAGTACTTC.

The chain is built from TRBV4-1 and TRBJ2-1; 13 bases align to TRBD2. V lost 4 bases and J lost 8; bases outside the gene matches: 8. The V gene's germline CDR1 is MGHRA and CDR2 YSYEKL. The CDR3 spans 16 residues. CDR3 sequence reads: CASSPAGTSGTYEQFF. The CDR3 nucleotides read TGCGCCAGCAGCCCCGCTGGGACTAGCGGGACCTATGAGCAGTTCTTC.

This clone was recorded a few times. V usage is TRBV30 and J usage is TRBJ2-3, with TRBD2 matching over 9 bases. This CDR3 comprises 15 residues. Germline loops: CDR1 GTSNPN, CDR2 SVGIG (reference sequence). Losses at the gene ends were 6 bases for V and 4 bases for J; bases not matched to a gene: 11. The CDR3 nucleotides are TGTGCCTGCGAAGAAGGACTAGCGTCCGCAGATACGCAGTATTTT. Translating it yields CACEEGLASADTQYF.